This record concerns one T cell receptor beta chain sequence. The data were taken from a study of blood T cell repertoires in COVID-19. Across the whole study: Acute and convalescent COVID-19 specimens originated in the United States, Italy and Spain. Sample material is recorded as cDNA or gDNA derived from T cells, B-cell-depleted T cells, or PBMCs.

This CDR3 is 13 amino acids long. V was trimmed by 3 bases and J by 3 bases, leaving 9 bases between them. In germline, CDR1 is GTSNPN, CDR2 SVGIG (reference sequence). Authors' data handling: Reference gene primer amplification yielded estimated nucleated cell counts. This table comes from immunoSEQ multiplex PCR, and its TCRdb copy is limited to in-frame clones, with some not included. V and J calls and clone size are copied from that table; D and trimming were computed from the DNA. The data hold more than 95,000 clones, with over 80% observed a single time. The TCR originated in a man older than 75 with acute or convalescent COVID-19. Sequenced material: peripheral blood. V is TRBV30 and J is TRBJ1-3, with D maybe TRBD1 (5 bases). CDR3 sequence (DNA): TGTGCCTGGAGGCAGGGAGGTGGAAACACCATATATTTT. The encoded protein is CAWRQGGGNTIYF.